This T cell receptor beta chain originates from a study of T cell changes during pregnancy in multiple sclerosis. With 4 bases clipped from V and 9 bases from J, the junction kept 11 bases outside the gene matches. The CDR3 has 15 residues. Germline assignment: CDR1 LNHDA and CDR2 SQIVND (reference sequence). TCRdb keeps only in-frame clones here, not all; method: immunoSEQ multiplex PCR. The sample lists fewer than 50,000 clones; about 88% were seen once. The V gene is TRBV19, the J gene TRBJ2-1; 8 positions match TRBD2. The sequenced sample was CD4+ T cells from peripheral blood mononuclear cells, obtained in the first trimester of pregnancy. This receptor was identified in a female donor with multiple sclerosis, enrolled in a pregnancy study. The CDR3 bases are TGTGCCAGTAGTAGCCTGCGGCGGGAGGCGGGTGAGCAGTTCTTC. It translates to CASSSLRREAGEQFF. Full variable domain (outside the CDR3, taken from reference TRBV19 and TRBJ2-1): DGGITQSPKYLFRKEGQNVTLSCEQNLNHDAMYWYRQDPGQGLRLIYYSQIVNDFQKGDIAEGYSVSREKKESFPLTVTSAQKNPTAFYLCASSSLRREAGEQFFGPGTRLTVL.